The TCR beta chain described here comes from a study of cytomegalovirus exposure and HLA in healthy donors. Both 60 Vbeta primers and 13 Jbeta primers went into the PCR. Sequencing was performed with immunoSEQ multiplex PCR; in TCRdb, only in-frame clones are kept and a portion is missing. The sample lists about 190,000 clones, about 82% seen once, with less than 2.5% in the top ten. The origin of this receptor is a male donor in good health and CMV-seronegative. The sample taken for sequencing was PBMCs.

CDR3 residues: CASSLSTSNQPQHF. The CDR3 nucleotides are TGTGCCAGCAGCTTAAGCACGAGCAATCAGCCCCAGCATTTT. The chain carries TRBV7-8 and TRBJ1-5; D remains ambiguous. Trimming cost V 2 bases and J 1 base, with 6 bases left between them. Germline V lookup: CDR1 SGHVS, CDR2 FQNEAQ. This CDR3 is built from 14 residues.